This entry lists 6 T cell receptor beta chains sequenced from one sample in a study of radiation and T cells in renal cell carcinoma. Only in-frame clones appear in the TCRdb table, and some are missing; sequencing was by immunoSEQ multiplex PCR. The data contain roughly 100,000 clones, about four fifths of them seen just once; the ten biggest clones take up roughly 6.1%. Time point indicated: baseline pretreatment blood. Treatment indicated: 15 Gy SBRT to primary tumor, nephrectomy 4 weeks later. This material consisted of blood, taken from a patient whose treatment included radiotherapy and nephrectomy. The receptors stem from a man aged 60-69 years with renal cell carcinoma.

The chain links TRBV9 to TRBJ2-5; TRBD1 agrees at 9 bases. The J segment lost 2 bases and the V segment lost 0 bases, leaving 2 bases of the junction unmatched. This CDR3 has 15 amino acids. CDR1 and CDR2 from the germline V gene are SGDLS and YYNGEE. The CDR3 protein is CASSVGTGDQETQYF. The CDR3 DNA follows: TGTGCCAGCAGCGTAGGGACAGGGGATCAAGAGACCCAGTACTTC.

The chain is built from TRBV5-1 and TRBJ2-1; 11 bases fit TRBD1. Trimming at V came to 4 bases and at J to 4 bases, leaving 4 bases not matched to a gene. Per the germline V gene, CDR1 is SGHRS and CDR2 is YFSETQ. This CDR3 contains 15 residues. Here the CDR3 DNA reads TGCGCCAGCAGCGGACAGGGGGCTATTTACAATGAGCAGTTCTTC. This sequence encodes CASSGQGAIYNEQFF.

This chain uses TRBV30 with TRBJ2-5, with D possibly TRBD1 on 6 matching bases. The better agreement between TRBJ2-7 and the DNA end casts doubt on the J call. Germline lookup yields CDR1 GTSNPN and CDR2 SVGIG (reference sequence). The CDR3 runs 16 residues. DNA for the CDR3: TGTGCCTGGAGTGATTTGTGGGACATCGACTCCTACGAGCAGTACTTC. Its translation is CAWSDLWDIDSYEQYF.

This clone was found a few times. The rearrangement uses TRBV28 and TRBJ1-4; maybe TRBD1 (5 bases). The germline gives CDR1 MDHEN, CDR2 SYDVKM. V was shortened by 3 bases and J by 4 bases, with 12 bases between the two germline ends. This CDR3 has 15 amino acids. CDR3 protein: CASSFGGARNEKLFF. The CDR3 DNA reads as TGTGCCAGCAGTTTCGGAGGGGCTCGTAATGAAAAACTGTTTTTT.

V gene TRBV6-1 combines with J gene TRBJ1-4; 8 nucleotides align to TRBD1. Germline loops: CDR1 MNHNS, CDR2 SASEGT. V lost 4 bases to trimming and J lost 3 bases; unmatched junction nucleotides: 4. There are 15 residues in the CDR3. This CDR3 reads CASSGRGQANEKLFF. In nucleotides, the CDR3 is TGTGCCAGCAGTGGACGGGGACAGGCTAATGAAAAACTGTTTTTT.

The gene calls are TRBV5-1 and TRBJ2-3; D unresolved. CDR1 is SGHRS and CDR2 is YFSETQ in the germline V gene. Between the trimmed V and J ends, which lost 0 bases and 2 bases, there was a span of 7 bases. This CDR3 comprises 14 residues. Here the CDR3 DNA reads TGCGCCAGCAGCTTGGCCGGGCTCACAGATACGCAGTATTTT. It specifies CASSLAGLTDTQYF.